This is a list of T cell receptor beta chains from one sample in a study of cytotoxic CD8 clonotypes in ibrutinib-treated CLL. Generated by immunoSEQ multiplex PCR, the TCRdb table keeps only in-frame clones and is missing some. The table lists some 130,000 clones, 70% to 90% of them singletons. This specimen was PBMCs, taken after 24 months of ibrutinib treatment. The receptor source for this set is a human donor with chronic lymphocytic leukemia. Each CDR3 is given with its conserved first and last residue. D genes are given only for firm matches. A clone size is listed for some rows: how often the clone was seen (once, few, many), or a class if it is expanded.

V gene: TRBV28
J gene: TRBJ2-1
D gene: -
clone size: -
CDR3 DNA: TGTGCCAGCAGTCCTCCGAGGAGTACCTACAATGAGCAGTTCTTC
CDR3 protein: CASSPPRSTYNEQFF

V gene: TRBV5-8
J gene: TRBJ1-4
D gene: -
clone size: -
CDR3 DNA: TGTGCCAGCAGCCCCCGGACGGAAAAACTGTTTTTT
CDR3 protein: CASSPRTEKLFF

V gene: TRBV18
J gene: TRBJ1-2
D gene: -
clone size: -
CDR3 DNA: TGTGCCAGCTCACCACCGAGTAGGCCATCGGGGGCGGATGGCTACACCTTC
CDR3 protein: CASSPPSRPSGADGYTF

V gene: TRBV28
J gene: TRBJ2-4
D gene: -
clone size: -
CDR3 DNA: TGTGCCAGCAGTTCCCCGCGGGTGAAACTCAAAAACATTCAGTACTTC
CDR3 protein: CASSSPRVKLKNIQYF

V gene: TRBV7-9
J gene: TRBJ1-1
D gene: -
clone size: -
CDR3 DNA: TGTGCCAGCAGCTTAGCCCCGGGGACGTCAGCTTTAGAAGCTTTCTTT
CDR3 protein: CASSLAPGTSALEAFF

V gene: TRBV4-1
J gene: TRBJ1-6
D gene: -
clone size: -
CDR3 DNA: TGCGCCAGCAGCCAAGGTAACAGGGCGGTTTCACCCCTCCACTTT
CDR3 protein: CASSQGNRAVSPLHF

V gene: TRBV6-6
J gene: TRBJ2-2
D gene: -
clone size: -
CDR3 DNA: TGTGCCAGCAGTTACTCAGGGTCCACCGGGGAGCTGTTTTTT
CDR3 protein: CASSYSGSTGELFF

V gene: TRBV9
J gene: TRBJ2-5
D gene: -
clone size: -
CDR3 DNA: TGTGCCAGCAGCGTAGGGGGCCAAGAGACCCAGTACTTC
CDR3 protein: CASSVGGQETQYF

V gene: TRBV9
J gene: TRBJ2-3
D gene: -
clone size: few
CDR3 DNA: TGTGCCAGCACCGTAGAGCCTCTGGGGACAGATACGCAGTATTTT
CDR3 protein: CASTVEPLGTDTQYF

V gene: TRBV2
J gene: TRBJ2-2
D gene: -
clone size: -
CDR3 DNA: TGTGCCAGCAGCCCCGCCCCCCCAGGGGCCGGGAACACCGGGGAGCTGTTTTTT
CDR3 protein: CASSPAPPGAGNTGELFF

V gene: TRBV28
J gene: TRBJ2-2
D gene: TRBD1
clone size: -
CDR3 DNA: TGTGCCAGCAGAAAAACAGGGGGCGGCACCGGGGAGCTGTTTTTT
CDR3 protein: CASRKTGGGTGELFF

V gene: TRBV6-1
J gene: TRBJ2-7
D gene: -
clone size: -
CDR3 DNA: TGTGCCAGCAGGAAGCCGGGCCCCGGCGCCGAGCAGTACTTC
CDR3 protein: CASRKPGPGAEQYF

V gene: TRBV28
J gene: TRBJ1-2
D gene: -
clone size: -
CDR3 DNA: TGTGCCAGCAGTACTGTGTGGAGTGGCTACACCTTC
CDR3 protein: CASSTVWSGYTF

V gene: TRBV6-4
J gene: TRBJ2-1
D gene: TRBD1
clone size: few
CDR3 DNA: TGTGCCAGCAGTCCGGGACAGACTAACAATGAGCAGTTCTTC
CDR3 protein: CASSPGQTNNEQFF

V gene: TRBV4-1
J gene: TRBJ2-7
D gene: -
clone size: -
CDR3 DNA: TGCGCCAGCAGCCAAGTAGAACAGTCTAGTCGCGAGCAGTACTTC
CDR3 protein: CASSQVEQSSREQYF

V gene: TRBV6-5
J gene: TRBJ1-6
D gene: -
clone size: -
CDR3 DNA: TGTGCCAGCAGTTCTGGGGGTCCGAATTCACCCCTCCACTTT
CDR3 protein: CASSSGGPNSPLHF

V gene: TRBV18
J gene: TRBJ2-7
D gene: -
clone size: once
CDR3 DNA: TGTGCCAGCTCACCGACAGGCCCCTACGAGCAGTACTTC
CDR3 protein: CASSPTGPYEQYF

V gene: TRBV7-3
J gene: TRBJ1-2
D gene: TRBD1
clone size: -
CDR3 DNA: TGTGCCAGCAGTACAGGGGGAGGTCCTAACTATGGCTACACCTTC
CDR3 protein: CASSTGGGPNYGYTF

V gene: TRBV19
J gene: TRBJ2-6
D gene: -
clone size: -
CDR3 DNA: TGTGCCAGTAGTATATGGTCTAGGGGAGACTCTGGGGCCAACGTCCTGACTTTC
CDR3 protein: CASSIWSRGDSGANVLTF

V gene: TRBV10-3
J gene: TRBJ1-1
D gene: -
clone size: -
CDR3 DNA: TGTGCCATCAGTGAGTCTCGGAACACTGAAGCTTTCTTT
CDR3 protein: CAISESRNTEAFF